A single sample gave rise to the 8 T cell receptor beta chains below, sequenced in a study of blood T cells in healthy people across ages. The use of a sample-barcoded 5' primer and a J-beta primer mix characterized a second PCR of roughly 6 to 12 cycles. TCRdb used MiXCR to reprocess the 5' RACE reads, holding one entry per CDR3 protein. Of about 640,000 distinct CDR3 sequences detected, approximately 59% appear once; the ten largest clones hold about two fifths. Sample: blood. These receptors were obtained from a man aged 55 to 70 in good health.

The J gene is TRBJ2-7, the V gene TRBV5-6; D ambiguous. Germline CDR1 SGHDT, CDR2 YYEEEE. This CDR3 comprises 14 residues. With 2 bases removed from V and 0 bases from J, the gap between germline ends came to 9 bases. In DNA, the CDR3 is TGTGCCAGCAGCTTACCGGGTTACTCCTACGAGCAGTACTTC. This codes for CASSLPGYSYEQYF. Looking up the rest from reference TRBV5-6 and TRBJ2-7 gives the full variable domain: DAGVTQSPTHLIKTRGQQVTLRCSPKSGHDTVSWYQQALGQGPQFIFQYYEEEERQRGNFPDRFSGHQFPNYSSELNVNALLLGDSALYLCASSLPGYSYEQYFGPGTRLTVT.

This clonotype was picked up a small number of times. The chain joins TRBV2 to TRBJ2-3; D is unclear. V lost 7 bases, J lost 3 bases, and 8 bases lay in between. Germline V gives CDR1 SNHLY, CDR2 FYNNEI. CDR3 length: 12 amino acids. The CDR3 DNA sequence: TGTGCCAGCACTGTAGTTACAGATACGCAGTATTTT. Translated: CASTVVTDTQYF.

V gene TRBV5-1 combines with J gene TRBJ2-7; D not certain. This CDR3 contains 17 residues. Germline CDR1 reads SGHRS; CDR2 reads YFSETQ. Trimming removed 0 bases at V and 3 bases at J, with 19 bases between. The CDR3 sequence: CASSLANGQERRYEQYF. CDR3 bases: TGCGCCAGCAGCTTGGCCAATGGGCAGGAGAGGCGCTACGAGCAGTACTTC.

This clonotype was detected only a few times. The CDR3 region is CAIRQAGLAGANVLTF. The CDR3 DNA is TGTGCCATCAGACAGGCGGGACTAGCTGGGGCCAACGTCCTGACTTTC. This chain joins TRBV10-3 and TRBJ2-6; 8 nucleotides align to TRBD2. The CDR3 totals 16 residues. The V and J ends lost 6 bases and 2 bases, in that order; junction bases with no gene match: 6. From germline, CDR1 is ENHRY and CDR2 SYGVKD.

This sequence joins TRBV7-6 and TRBJ2-1, with a possible D match to TRBD2 (7 bases). V was shortened by 1 base and J by 15 bases, with 19 bases between the two germline ends. The V gene's germline CDR1 is SGHVS and CDR2 FNYEAQ. The CDR3 has 14 residues. The CDR3, as DNA: TGTGCCAGCAGCTTAGTGGCGGGGGCCCCTGCGAGGTTCTTC. Translated, it gives CASSLVAGAPARFF.

The V call is TRBV9, the J call TRBJ1-2; the D is unclear. The CDR3 runs 11 residues. Germline CDR1 and CDR2: SGDLS and YYNGEE. Trimming pared 3 bases from V and 7 bases from J, leaving 7 bases between. CDR3 in DNA: TGTGCCAGCAGCGCCTCCGGTGGCTACACCTTC. This gives the protein CASSASGGYTF.

This sequence joins TRBV20-1 and TRBJ2-2; D gene ambiguous. Germline V gives CDR1 DFQATT, CDR2 SNEGSKA (reference sequence). V was cut by 6 bases and J by 2 bases, with 10 bases left in between. The length of the CDR3 is 13 residues. CDR3 sequence (DNA): TGCAGTGCCCCAGACCCAAACACCGGGGAGCTGTTTTTT. Encoded protein: CSAPDPNTGELFF.

This clonotype was seen more than once but under ten times. The chain joins TRBV5-6 to TRBJ2-1; no clear D gene. CDR3 length equals 14 residues. Trimming removed 4 bases from V and 8 bases from J, with 16 bases in between. The germline V gene has CDR1 SGHDT and CDR2 YYEEEE. The CDR3 loop is CASSPPGSPYEQFF. Here the CDR3 DNA reads TGTGCCAGCAGCCCCCCGGGCTCCCCTTATGAGCAGTTCTTC. Full variable domain (missing parts from reference TRBV5-6 and TRBJ2-1): DAGVTQSPTHLIKTRGQQVTLRCSPKSGHDTVSWYQQALGQGPQFIFQYYEEEERQRGNFPDRFSGHQFPNYSSELNVNALLLGDSALYLCASSPPGSPYEQFFGPGTRLTVL.